Following are 16 T cell receptor beta chains from one sample sequenced in a study of blood T cell repertoires in COVID-19. The table came from immunoSEQ multiplex PCR; TCRdb's copy has only in-frame clones and leaves some out. This table holds tens of thousands of clones, about 82% found once. The sequencing input was peripheral blood. Receptors were obtained from a man aged 50 to 60 with acute or convalescent COVID-19.

This rearrangement joins TRBV24-1 to TRBJ2-3; 10 nucleotides align to TRBD2. This CDR3 is 19 amino acids long. Unmatched junction bases numbered 10, after V lost 2 bases and J lost 0 bases. Germline assignment: CDR1 KGHDR and CDR2 SFDVKD. The CDR3 DNA reads TGTGCCACCAGTGATTCTCCGGGACTAGCGCCCACTAGCACAGATACGCAGTATTTT. Amino acids: CATSDSPGLAPTSTDTQYF.

Only one count was recorded for this clone. V usage is TRBV5-1 and J usage is TRBJ2-3; TRBD2 agrees at 11 bases. This CDR3 comprises 18 residues. The trim removed 7 bases at V and 0 bases at J, leaving 13 bases unmatched. Germline CDR1 SGHRS, CDR2 YFSETQ. As DNA, the CDR3 is TGCGCCAGCCAAAGGGAACTAGCGGGGGCCACCAGCACAGATACGCAGTATTTT. Residues: CASQRELAGATSTDTQYF.

This clone was found a few times. The CDR3 spells CASSNARGTEAFF. The CDR3 DNA reads as TGTGCCAGCAGCAACGCCCGGGGGACTGAAGCTTTCTTT. This rearrangement joins TRBV28 to TRBJ1-1; D might be TRBD1 (5 bases). The germline V gene has CDR1 MDHEN and CDR2 SYDVKM. V shed 6 bases and J shed 5 bases, with 13 bases lying between them. The CDR3 is 13 residues long.

The chain uses TRBV7-2 and TRBJ1-2; 7 bases agree with TRBD1. Trimming removed 4 bases from V and 3 bases from J; junction bases left unmatched: 11. In germline, CDR1 is SGHTA, CDR2 FQGNSA. The CDR3 runs 16 residues. The DNA of the CDR3 is TGTGCCAGCAGCTCGCCCCCCGGGACAGCCGACTATGGCTACACCTTC. Its translation is CASSSPPGTADYGYTF.

This rearrangement joins TRBV11-2 to TRBJ1-2; 9 nucleotides align to TRBD1. V trimming: 5 bases; J trimming: 6 bases; junction bases outside the gene matches: 7. The germline gives CDR1 SGHAT, CDR2 FQNNGV. The CDR3 extends over 14 amino acids. CDR3 coding DNA: TGTGCCAGCAGCCGGACAGGGGAAGGGGATGGCTACACCTTC. Protein: CASSRTGEGDGYTF.

Only a few counts were recorded for this clone. The V gene is TRBV27, the J gene TRBJ1-6; 9 nucleotides align to TRBD1. The CDR3 has 15 amino acids. J was trimmed by 6 bases and V by 5 bases; bases with no gene match: 5. Per the germline V gene, CDR1 is MNHEY and CDR2 is SMNVEV (reference sequence). CDR3 amino acids: CASSRGTGSNSPLHF. The CDR3 nucleotides read TGTGCCAGCAGTCGCGGGACAGGGTCTAATTCACCCCTCCACTTT.

The V gene is TRBV30, the J gene TRBJ1-3; 9 bases line up with TRBD1. The length of the CDR3 is 16 residues. V shed 3 bases, J shed 2 bases, and the junction held 8 bases outside the gene matches. CDR1 and CDR2 from the germline V gene are GTSNPN and SVGIG (reference sequence). Written as DNA, the CDR3 is TGTGCCTGGAGAACAAGGGACAGGGCTGCTGGAAACACCATATATTTT. Translated, it gives CAWRTRDRAAGNTIYF.

The chain carries TRBV6-5 and TRBJ1-1; D unclear. This CDR3 comprises 14 residues. From germline, CDR1 is MNHEY and CDR2 SVGAGI. V dropped 0 bases and J dropped 1 base, with 6 bases sitting between them. CDR3 DNA sequence: TGTGCCAGCAGTTACTCAAGCACGAACACTGAAGCTTTCTTT. This gives the protein CASSYSSTNTEAFF.

V usage is TRBV30 and J usage is TRBJ1-1, with D possibly being TRBD1 (5 bases). CDR3 length equals 14 residues. The V and J ends lost 5 bases and 1 base respectively, with 14 bases between them. Germline CDR1 GTSNPN, CDR2 SVGIG (reference sequence). CDR3 nucleotide sequence: TGTGCCTGGGCTACAGGCTTTGAGAACACTGAAGCTTTCTTT. This codes for CAWATGFENTEAFF.

The V and J genes are TRBV14 and TRBJ2-7; D might be TRBD1 (6 bases). The germline gives CDR1 SGHDN, CDR2 FVKESK. V was trimmed by 0 bases and J by 6 bases, leaving 15 bases between them. CDR3 length: 15 residues. The chain's CDR3 is CASSQDVRGRGEQYF. CDR3 bases: TGTGCCAGCAGCCAAGACGTCAGGGGAAGGGGCGAGCAGTACTTC.

The chain couples TRBV24-1 to TRBJ2-2; TRBD2 might be the D (5 bases). This CDR3 comprises 15 residues. Deletions cut 2 bases from V and 0 bases from J, with 6 bases between. The germline V gene has CDR1 KGHDR and CDR2 SFDVKD. As DNA, the CDR3 is TGTGCCACCAGTGATTGGGGAGCGAACACCGGGGAGCTGTTTTTT. Translation: CATSDWGANTGELFF.

V gene TRBV5-5 combines with J gene TRBJ2-6; D is undetermined. V was pared by 7 bases and J by 3 bases, with 5 bases between. From germline, CDR1 is SGHKS and CDR2 YYEKEE (reference sequence). This CDR3 spans 12 amino acids. The chain's CDR3 is CASGLGANVLTF. The CDR3 region has the DNA TGTGCCAGCGGCCTTGGGGCCAACGTCCTGACTTTC. The full variable domain, with the rest looked up from reference TRBV5-5 and TRBJ2-6, is DAGVTQSPTHLIKTRGQQVTLRCSPISGHKSVSWYQQVLGQGPQFIFQYYEKEERGRGNFPDRFSARQFPNYSSELNVNALLLGDSALYLCASGLGANVLTFGAGSRLTVL.

This clone was detected only a few times. CDR3 sequence (DNA): TGTGCCAGCTCACCCGGACAGGGGGACGGTCAGCCCCAGCATTTT. As protein: CASSPGQGDGQPQHF. V usage is TRBV18 and J usage is TRBJ1-5, with 10 bases identical to TRBD1. The germline V gene encodes CDR1 KGHSH and CDR2 LQKENI. The length of the CDR3 is 15 residues. V was pared by 3 bases and J by 6 bases, with 5 bases of the junction left unmatched.

The rearrangement joins TRBV19 to TRBJ2-7; no clear D. The ends were cut back, 0 bases at V and 5 bases at J, with 2 bases in the middle. The CDR3 has 11 residues. CDR1 is LNHDA and CDR2 is SQIVND in the germline V gene (reference sequence). The chain's CDR3 is CASSIDNEQYF. CDR3 DNA sequence: TGTGCCAGTAGTATAGATAACGAGCAGTACTTC.

The chain joins TRBV18 to TRBJ1-6; 7 bases are a match to TRBD1. After removal of 0 bases from V and 6 bases from J, the junction contained 5 bases not matched to a gene. Germline CDR1 KGHSH, CDR2 LQKENI. The CDR3 is made up of 16 amino acids. CDR3 nucleotides: TGTGCCAGCTCACCACCGACAGGGCTTGTTAATTCACCCCTCCACTTT. Residues: CASSPPTGLVNSPLHF.

CDR3 DNA: TGTGCCAGCTCACCACTCGAGCGGGGGGGTGACGACGAGCAGTACTTC. This codes for CASSPLERGGDDEQYF. V usage is TRBV18 and J usage is TRBJ2-7; the match to TRBD2 covers 10 bases. With V trimmed by 1 base and J by 5 bases, 8 bases remained unmatched. Germline CDR1 is KGHSH and CDR2 is LQKENI. The CDR3 runs 16 residues.